The 32 T cell receptor beta chains listed next were all sequenced from one sample in a study of T cell changes during pregnancy in multiple sclerosis (dated by TCRdb to between 2018 and 2021). Receptors were amplified or captured by the immunoSEQ multiplex PCR assay. This is the immuneACCESS table as TCRdb keeps it, with only in-frame sequences that have V and J called. A part of the clones is gone; compared with another copy, unresolved V genes explain less than half, and the rest is unexplained. The sample profile shows 68,000 or so clones; 92% of them were found once. The ten largest make up about 1.4% of the sample. Sequencing was performed on peripheral blood, taken in the second trimester of pregnancy. These receptors were taken from a female donor in good health, enrolled as a control in a pregnancy study.

This clone has only one observation. The V and J genes are TRBV15 and TRBJ1-2; D remains ambiguous. The CDR3 covers 14 residues. Between the trimmed V and J ends, which lost 5 bases and 7 bases, there was a span of 17 bases. Germline V gene data show CDR1 as LNHNV and CDR2 as YYDKDF (reference sequence). CDR3 residues: CATSQGRGFSGYTF. As DNA, the CDR3 is TGTGCCACCAGCCAAGGAAGAGGGTTTAGTGGCTACACCTTC.

This chain links TRBV5-1 with TRBJ2-3, with 9 bases identical to TRBD2. The CDR3 covers 16 residues. The germline CDR1 and CDR2 sequences are SGHRS and YFSETQ. Trimming took 1 base from V and 5 from J; bases not matched to a gene: 8. The chain's CDR3 is CASSLRASGEGDTQYF. The CDR3 DNA follows: TGCGCCAGCAGCTTGAGGGCTAGCGGGGAGGGAGATACGCAGTATTTT. Based on the CDR3 plus reference TRBV5-1 and TRBJ2-3, the full variable domain is KAGVTQTPRYLIKTRGQQVTLSCSPISGHRSVSWYQQTPGQGLQFLFEYFSETQRNKGNFPGRFSGRQFSNSRSEMNVSTLELGDSALYLCASSLRASGEGDTQYFGPGTRLTVL.

The chain combines TRBV27 with TRBJ2-5; 7 bases line up with TRBD1. J was trimmed by 4 bases and V by 4 bases; bases with no gene match: 9. CDR3 length: 15 residues. Per the germline V gene, CDR1 is MNHEY and CDR2 is SMNVEV (reference sequence). The CDR3 region is CASSSPGQILETQYF. The CDR3 nucleotides read TGTGCCAGCAGTTCGCCGGGACAGATCTTAGAGACCCAGTACTTC.

The V call is TRBV23-1, the J call TRBJ2-1; 13 nucleotides match TRBD2. TRBV23-1 is placed among ORFs of uncertain function. Losses at the gene ends were 6 bases for V and 8 bases for J; bases not matched to a gene: 10. The length of the CDR3 is 16 residues. CDR3 DNA sequence: TGCGCCAGCAGGGGAATGGGACTAGCGGGATCCCATGAGCAGTTCTTC. Translation gives CASRGMGLAGSHEQFF.

This sequence joins TRBV6-1 and TRBJ1-5, with 8 bases that match TRBD1. Losses at the gene ends were 9 bases for V and 0 bases for J; bases not matched to a gene: 7. The V gene's germline CDR1 is MNHNS and CDR2 SASEGT. This CDR3 contains 15 residues. This CDR3 reads CASGQGPNSNQPQHF. Here the CDR3 DNA reads TGTGCCAGTGGACAGGGTCCTAATAGCAATCAGCCCCAGCATTTT.

This chain uses TRBV5-4 with TRBJ2-7; possibly TRBD2 for D (5 bases). Trimming stripped 4 bases from V and 1 base from J, with 12 bases between. The CDR3 has 14 residues. Germline CDR1 reads SGHNT; CDR2 reads YYREEE (reference sequence). CDR3 residues: CASSPGRISYEQYF. In nucleotides, the CDR3 is TGTGCCAGCAGCCCGGGGAGAATTTCCTACGAGCAGTACTTC.

The gene calls are TRBV5-1 and TRBJ2-5; 10 positions agree with TRBD2. V gave up 0 bases and J gave up 3 bases; unmatched junction bases: 8. This CDR3 spans 17 amino acids. Germline CDR1 reads SGHRS; CDR2 reads YFSETQ. This CDR3 reads CASSLAGPSGGKETQYF. In nucleotides, the CDR3 is TGCGCCAGCAGCTTGGCCGGGCCTAGCGGGGGAAAAGAGACCCAGTACTTC.

The chain uses TRBV25-1 and TRBJ1-1, with 8 bases matching TRBD1. V was clipped by 3 bases and J by 0 bases; unmatched bases: 9. Per germline, CDR1 MGHDK and CDR2 SYGVNS. The CDR3 has 17 amino acids. CDR3 in DNA: TGTGCCAGCAGTGAGTTCGACAGGGGTAGGGTGAACACTGAAGCTTTCTTT. Translation gives CASSEFDRGRVNTEAFF.

The chain recombines TRBV2 with TRBJ2-7, with 8 bases matching TRBD1. The CDR3 sequence is 13 residues long. V shed 3 bases and J 5 bases; nucleotides not matched to a gene: 3. Germline CDR1 is SNHLY and CDR2 is FYNNEI. CDR3 sequence (DNA): TGTGCCAGCAGTGATGGACAGGGCAACGAGCAGTACTTC. Translation: CASSDGQGNEQYF.

The chain uses TRBV7-9 and TRBJ2-1, with 11 bases identical to TRBD2. This CDR3 comprises 15 residues. Trimming took 5 bases from V and 7 from J; bases not matched to a gene: 7. Germline CDR1 is SEHNR and CDR2 is FQNEAQ (reference sequence). CDR3 sequence reads: CASSETSGRHNEQFF. In DNA, the CDR3 is TGTGCCAGCAGCGAAACTAGCGGGAGACATAATGAGCAGTTCTTC.

V and J are TRBV28 and TRBJ2-7; 7 bases agree with TRBD2. The ends lost 6 bases at V and 0 bases at J; junction bases unmatched: 8. The germline gives CDR1 MDHEN, CDR2 SYDVKM. The CDR3 consists of 15 residues. The CDR3 bases are TGTGCCAGCAGCCGGGGCAGCGGGAACTCCTACGAGCAGTACTTC. Encoded protein: CASSRGSGNSYEQYF.

This chain uses TRBV7-9 with TRBJ1-6; D remains unclear. The CDR3 extends over 15 amino acids. V shed 2 bases and J shed 9 bases, with 14 bases lying between them. CDR1 and CDR2 (germline): SEHNR, FQNEAQ (reference sequence). The CDR3 loop is CASSLSHLKPSPLHF. The CDR3 DNA reads as TGTGCCAGCAGCTTATCCCACTTAAAACCTTCACCCCTCCACTTT.

The chain employs TRBV25-1 and TRBJ2-2; possibly TRBD1 for D (6 bases). The V and J ends lost 5 bases and 1 base respectively, with 14 bases between them. The germline CDR1 and CDR2 sequences are MGHDK and SYGVNS. This CDR3 spans 16 amino acids. The CDR3, as DNA: TGTGCCAGCAGTCCAAGGGGGAGACTGAACACCGGGGAGCTGTTTTTT. Its protein product is CASSPRGRLNTGELFF.

This clone was found once. The chain couples TRBV2 to TRBJ2-5, with 8 bases aligning to TRBD2. TRBJ2-7 matches the DNA end more closely, so the J call is doubtful. This CDR3 is 14 amino acids long. Looked up from germline, CDR1 is SNHLY and CDR2 is FYNNEI. The CDR3 region has the DNA TGTGCCAGCAGTACTAGCGGCCTCTCCTACGAGCAGTACTTC. It yields the protein CASSTSGLSYEQYF.

J is TRBJ2-1 and V is TRBV6-5; D may be TRBD2 (6 bases). Looked up from germline, CDR1 is MNHEY and CDR2 is SVGAGI. This CDR3 spans 16 amino acids. V lost 4 bases, J lost 5 bases, and 18 bases lay in between. This CDR3 reads CASSSFGTSLNNEQFF. CDR3 sequence (DNA): TGTGCCAGCAGTTCATTCGGGACTTCACTTAACAATGAGCAGTTCTTC.

The chain joins TRBV5-4 to TRBJ2-7, with 10 bases that match TRBD1. Per germline, CDR1 SGHNT and CDR2 YYREEE (reference sequence). The CDR3 sequence is 13 residues long. V shed 3 bases and J 6 bases; nucleotides not matched to a gene: 3. CDR3 in amino acids: CASSWDRGREQYF. The CDR3 bases are TGTGCCAGCAGCTGGGACAGGGGACGCGAGCAGTACTTC.

This chain uses TRBV28 with TRBJ2-1; D is possibly TRBD1 (5 bases). This CDR3 spans 16 amino acids. V lost 3 bases and J lost 3, with 15 bases in between. Germline CDR1 is MDHEN and CDR2 is SYDVKM. CDR3 residues: CASSLSGREYYNEQFF. In DNA, the CDR3 is TGTGCCAGCAGTTTGTCGGGCAGGGAATACTACAATGAGCAGTTCTTC.

The chain employs TRBV20-1 and TRBJ2-1; 9 bases map to TRBD2. From germline, CDR1 is DFQATT and CDR2 SNEGSKA (reference sequence). The CDR3 spans 11 residues. Trimming removed 5 bases from V and 15 bases from J; junction bases left unmatched: 8. The CDR3 nucleotides read TGCAGTGCTTCTAGCGGGATGGGTGCGTTCTTC. As protein: CSASSGMGAFF.

This clone was counted a single time. The chain carries TRBV28 and TRBJ1-1; tentative D call: TRBD1 (6 bases). The V gene's germline CDR1 is MDHEN and CDR2 SYDVKM. The V gene lost 5 bases and the J gene lost 7 bases, with 11 bases spanning the gap. The CDR3 is 12 residues long. The CDR3 DNA reads TGTGCCAGCAGTCTACAGGGTAATGAAGCTTTCTTT. Protein: CASSLQGNEAFF. The full variable domain, in which reference TRBV28 and TRBJ1-1 provide the parts outside the CDR3, is DVKVTQSSRYLVKRTGEKVFLECVQDMDHENMFWYRQDPGLGLRLIYFSYDVKMKEKGDIPEGYSVSREKKERFSLILESASTNQTSMYLCASSLQGNEAFFGQGTRLTVV.

This rearrangement joins TRBV7-9 to TRBJ2-3, with TRBD2 matching 11 bases. The CDR3 sequence is 17 residues long. The junction had 6 bases not matched to a gene; V was cut back by 2 bases and J by 2 bases. Germline V lookup: CDR1 SEHNR, CDR2 FQNEAQ (reference sequence). CDR3 DNA: TGTGCCAGCAGCTTACCTCCGACTAGCGGGGACACAGATACGCAGTATTTT. Amino acids: CASSLPPTSGDTDTQYF.

A single count supports this clone. The chain combines TRBV6-5 with TRBJ1-2, with 8 bases matching TRBD1. The CDR3 runs 14 residues. CDR1 and CDR2 from the germline V gene are MNHEY and SVGAGI. With 6 bases clipped from V and 4 bases from J, the junction kept 7 bases outside the gene matches. As DNA, the CDR3 is TGTGCCAGCAGAGCAGACAGGGGCGTCTATGGCTACACCTTC. Amino acids: CASRADRGVYGYTF.

The rearrangement uses TRBV5-1 and TRBJ2-2; the match to TRBD1 covers 9 bases. Germline V gives CDR1 SGHRS, CDR2 YFSETQ. This CDR3 region has 18 residues. V was clipped by 4 bases and J by 4 bases; unmatched bases: 14. CDR3 DNA sequence: TGCGCCAGCAGCGAACCATACAGGGGGCGCGTTGGCACCGGGGAGCTGTTTTTT. It codes for CASSEPYRGRVGTGELFF.

The chain couples TRBV4-1 to TRBJ1-5; D may be TRBD1 (5 bases). Trimming removed 8 bases from V and 7 bases from J, with 15 bases in between. The CDR3 totals 13 residues. Per the germline V gene, CDR1 is MGHRA and CDR2 is YSYEKL. This chain's CDR3 is CASGLRENQPQHF. The CDR3 coding sequence is TGCGCCAGCGGGCTCAGGGAAAACCAGCCCCAGCATTTT.

The chain couples TRBV28 to TRBJ1-2; D is perhaps TRBD1 (5 bases). The germline V gene encodes CDR1 MDHEN and CDR2 SYDVKM. The CDR3 covers 13 residues. The V gene lost 5 bases and the J gene lost 5 bases, with 12 bases spanning the gap. The CDR3 nucleotides are TGTGCCAGCAGTCCCGGGACTCTTTATGGCTACACCTTC. This codes for CASSPGTLYGYTF.

The gene calls are TRBV6-1 and TRBJ1-1, with 8 bases matching TRBD1. V dropped 3 bases and J dropped 3; count of bases not matched to a gene: 3. This CDR3 has 14 amino acids. CDR1 is MNHNS and CDR2 is SASEGT in the germline V gene. As DNA, the CDR3 is TGTGCCAGCAGTGACGCAGGGGGCTACACTGAAGCTTTCTTT. It encodes CASSDAGGYTEAFF.

This rearrangement joins TRBV6-5 to TRBJ1-1; unclear D gene. The CDR3 covers 15 residues. V gave up 2 bases and J gave up 2 bases, with 12 bases separating them. Germline-derived CDR1 and CDR2 are MNHEY and SVGAGI. The CDR3 coding sequence is TGTGCCAGCAGTTACGGACGATCGGGAAACACTGAAGCTTTCTTT. This sequence encodes CASSYGRSGNTEAFF.

This chain joins TRBV19 and TRBJ1-5, with D perhaps TRBD1 (5 bases). Germline loops: CDR1 LNHDA, CDR2 SQIVND (reference sequence). CDR3 length equals 14 residues. Trimming removed 3 bases at V and 5 bases at J, with 11 bases between. The CDR3 DNA follows: TGTGCCAGTAGTATGGGGCCCTACTATCAGCCCCAGCATTTT. It specifies CASSMGPYYQPQHF.

This chain connects TRBV27 to TRBJ1-2; TRBD1 aligns across 7 bases. The V gene's germline CDR1 is MNHEY and CDR2 SMNVEV (reference sequence). There are 13 residues in the CDR3. After removal of 9 bases from V and 2 bases from J, the junction contained 6 bases not matched to a gene. The CDR3 is CASRQGRNYGYTF. The CDR3 DNA follows: TGTGCCAGTCGACAGGGAAGAAACTATGGCTACACCTTC.

This chain's CDR3 is CAISEMGRETQYF. The CDR3 region has the DNA TGTGCCATCAGTGAAATGGGCCGGGAGACCCAGTACTTC. This chain connects TRBV10-3 to TRBJ2-5; D gene uncertain. V gave up 3 bases and J gave up 5 bases, with 10 bases separating them. Per the germline V gene, CDR1 is ENHRY and CDR2 is SYGVKD. There are 13 residues in the CDR3.

The chain carries TRBV5-8 and TRBJ2-7; perhaps TRBD2 as D (5 bases). V lost 3 bases, J lost 6 bases, and 16 bases lay in between. Germline CDR1 is SGHTS and CDR2 is YDEGEE. The CDR3 spans 14 residues. DNA of the CDR3: TGTGCCAGCAGCTCCCTTTCAGGAGGAGGCGAGCAGTACTTC. Residues: CASSSLSGGGEQYF.

The V gene is TRBV18, the J gene TRBJ1-1, with unresolved D. Looked up from germline, CDR1 is KGHSH and CDR2 is LQKENI. The CDR3 totals 14 residues. The V end was cut by 3 bases, the J end by 4 bases, with 12 bases between. The CDR3 region is CASSPGAGATEAFF. The CDR3 DNA follows: TGTGCCAGCTCACCTGGAGCGGGTGCCACTGAAGCTTTCTTT. The variable domain in full, completed from reference TRBV18 and TRBJ1-1, reads NAGVMQNPRHLVRRRGQEARLRCSPMKGHSHVYWYRQLPEEGLKFMVYLQKENIIDESGMPKERFSAEFPKEGPSILRIQQVVRGDSAAYFCASSPGAGATEAFFGQGTRLTVV.

The chain carries TRBV14 and TRBJ1-2; D is unresolved. This CDR3 spans 13 amino acids. In germline, CDR1 is SGHDN, CDR2 FVKESK. The V gene lost 1 base and the J gene lost 5 bases, with 8 bases spanning the gap. CDR3 bases: TGTGCCAGCAGCCAAGGGGGAGCGTATGGCTACACCTTC. This codes for CASSQGGAYGYTF.